This T cell receptor (beta chain) was captured in a study of T cell responses to AZD1222 COVID-19 vaccine. Study results and caveats: Only six AZD1222 recipients tested seropositive at baseline. The repertoires were collected only after the peak T cell response. Clonal diversity may have been underestimated, and the donors were mostly white British, with more females than males.

Data came from immunoSEQ multiplex PCR; TCRdb stores just in-frame clones and leaves some out. This repertoire shows around 78,000 clones, approximately 85% found once; its top ten account for approximately 5.4%. The V end was cut by 0 bases, the J end by 7 bases, with 10 bases between. The CDR3 is 14 residues long. CDR1 is MNHEY and CDR2 is SMNVEV in the germline V gene (reference sequence). Notes on this clone: Its antigen is not known.

The gene calls are TRBV27 and TRBJ1-5; D possibly corresponds to TRBD1 (6 bases). The clonotype comes from an adult in good health. The sample in question was peripheral blood, obtained on day 0 of MenACWY control vaccination. CDR3 bases: TGTGCCAGCAGTTTATCCGGGGGCGTCCAGCCCCAGCATTTT. Translation gives CASSLSGGVQPQHF.